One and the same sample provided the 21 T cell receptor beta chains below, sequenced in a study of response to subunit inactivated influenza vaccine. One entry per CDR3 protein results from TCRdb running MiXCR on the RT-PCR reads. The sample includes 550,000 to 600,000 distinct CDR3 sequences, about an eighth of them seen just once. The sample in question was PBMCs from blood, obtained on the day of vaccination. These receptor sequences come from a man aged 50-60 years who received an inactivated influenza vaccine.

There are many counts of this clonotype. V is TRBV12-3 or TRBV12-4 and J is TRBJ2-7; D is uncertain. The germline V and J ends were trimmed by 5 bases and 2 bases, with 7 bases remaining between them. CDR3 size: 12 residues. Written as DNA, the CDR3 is TGTGCCAGCAGTGTCGGACCCTACGAGCAGTACTTC. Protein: CASSVGPYEQYF.

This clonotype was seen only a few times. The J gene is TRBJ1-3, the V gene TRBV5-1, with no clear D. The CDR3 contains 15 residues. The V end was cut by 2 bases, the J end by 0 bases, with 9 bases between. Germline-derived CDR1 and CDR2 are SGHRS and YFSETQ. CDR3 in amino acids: CASSFIGDSGNTIYF. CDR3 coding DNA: TGCGCCAGCAGCTTTATCGGGGACTCTGGAAACACCATATATTTT.

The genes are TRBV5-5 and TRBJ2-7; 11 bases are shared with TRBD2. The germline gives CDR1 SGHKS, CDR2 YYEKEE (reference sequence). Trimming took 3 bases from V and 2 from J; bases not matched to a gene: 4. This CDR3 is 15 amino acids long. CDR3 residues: CASSSTSGTPYEQYF. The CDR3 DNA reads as TGTGCCAGCAGCTCGACTAGCGGGACGCCCTACGAGCAGTACTTC.

The DNA for the CDR3 is TGTGCCAGCAGTTCCCCGACAGAAAATAATTCACCCCTCCACTTT. It encodes CASSSPTENNSPLHF. V is TRBV27 and J is TRBJ1-6, with TRBD1 as a possible D gene (5 bases). V was trimmed by 4 bases and J by 5 bases, leaving 12 bases between them. Germline CDR1 reads MNHEY; CDR2 reads SMNVEV (reference sequence). The CDR3 is 15 residues long.

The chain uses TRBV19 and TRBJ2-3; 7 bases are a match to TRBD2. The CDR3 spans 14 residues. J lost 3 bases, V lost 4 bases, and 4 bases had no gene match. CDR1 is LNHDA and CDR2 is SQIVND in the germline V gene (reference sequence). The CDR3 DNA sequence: TGTGCCAGTAGTAAGTGGGGGGGAACAGATACGCAGTATTTT. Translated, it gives CASSKWGGTDTQYF.

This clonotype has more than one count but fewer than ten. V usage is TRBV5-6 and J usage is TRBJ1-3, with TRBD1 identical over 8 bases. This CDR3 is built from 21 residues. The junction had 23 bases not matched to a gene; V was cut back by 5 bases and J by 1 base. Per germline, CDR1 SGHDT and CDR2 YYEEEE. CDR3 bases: TGTGCCAGCAGTACCTCCTACGATCCTCTCAGGGGGCGAAGGTCTGGAAACACCATATATTTT. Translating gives CASSTSYDPLRGRRSGNTIYF.

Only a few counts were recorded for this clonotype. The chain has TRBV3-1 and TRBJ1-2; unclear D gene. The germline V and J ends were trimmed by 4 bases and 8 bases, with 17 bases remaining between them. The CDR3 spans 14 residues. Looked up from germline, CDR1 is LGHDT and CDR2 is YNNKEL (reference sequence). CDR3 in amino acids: CASSLANRGRGYTF. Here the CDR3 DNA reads TGTGCCAGCAGCCTCGCGAATCGGGGTAGGGGCTACACCTTC.

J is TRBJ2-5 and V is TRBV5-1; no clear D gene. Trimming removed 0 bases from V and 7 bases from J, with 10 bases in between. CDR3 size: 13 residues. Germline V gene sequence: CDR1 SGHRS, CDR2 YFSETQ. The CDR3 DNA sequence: TGCGCCAGCAGCTTGGAATCCCCCGCGACCCAGTACTTC. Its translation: CASSLESPATQYF.

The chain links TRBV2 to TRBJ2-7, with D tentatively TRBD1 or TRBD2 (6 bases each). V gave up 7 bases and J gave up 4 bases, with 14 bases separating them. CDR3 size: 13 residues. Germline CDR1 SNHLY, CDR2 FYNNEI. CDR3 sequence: CASTYREVYEQYF. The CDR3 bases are TGTGCCAGCACGTACAGGGAGGTTTACGAGCAGTACTTC.

The CDR3 loop reads CASSLGTAEKLFF. In nucleotides, the CDR3 is TGTGCCAGCAGCTTAGGTACCGCTGAAAAACTGTTTTTT. The chain joins TRBV7-9 to TRBJ1-4, with D unresolved. Per the germline V gene, CDR1 is SEHNR and CDR2 is FQNEAQ (reference sequence). The CDR3 totals 13 residues. V lost 1 base to trimming and J lost 7 bases, with 7 bases between them.

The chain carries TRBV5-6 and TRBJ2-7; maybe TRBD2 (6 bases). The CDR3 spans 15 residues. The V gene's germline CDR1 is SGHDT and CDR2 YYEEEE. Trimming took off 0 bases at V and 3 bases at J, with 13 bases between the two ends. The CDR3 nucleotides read TGTGCCAGCAGCTTGGGGGGACTGGGCTACTACGAGCAGTACTTC. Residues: CASSLGGLGYYEQYF.

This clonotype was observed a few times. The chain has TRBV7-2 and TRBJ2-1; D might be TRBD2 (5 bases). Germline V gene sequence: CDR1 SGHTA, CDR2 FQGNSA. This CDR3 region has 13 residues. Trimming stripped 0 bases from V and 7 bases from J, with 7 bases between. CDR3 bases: TGTGCCAGCAGCTTAGCACTAGAGAATGAGCAGTTCTTC. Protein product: CASSLALENEQFF.

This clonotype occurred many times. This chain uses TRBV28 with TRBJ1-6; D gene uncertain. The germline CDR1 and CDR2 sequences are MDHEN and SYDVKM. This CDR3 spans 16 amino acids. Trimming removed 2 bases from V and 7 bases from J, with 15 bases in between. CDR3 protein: CASSLHNRIFNSPLHF. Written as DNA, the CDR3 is TGTGCCAGCAGTTTACATAATCGGATCTTCAATTCACCCCTCCACTTT.

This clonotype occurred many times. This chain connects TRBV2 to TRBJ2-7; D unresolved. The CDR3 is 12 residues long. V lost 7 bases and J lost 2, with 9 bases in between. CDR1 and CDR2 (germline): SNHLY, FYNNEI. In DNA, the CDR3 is TGTGCCAGCAAAAGAGAGACCTACGAGCAGTACTTC. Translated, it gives CASKRETYEQYF.

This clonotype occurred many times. The CDR3 coding sequence is TGTGCCAGCAGTGCCCAGACAGGGACAAAGGGGGAGCTGTTTTTT. This codes for CASSAQTGTKGELFF. The V gene is TRBV12-3 or TRBV12-4, the J gene TRBJ2-2, with 7 bases that match TRBD1. V gave up 5 bases and J gave up 8 bases; unmatched junction bases: 11. The CDR3 extends over 15 amino acids.

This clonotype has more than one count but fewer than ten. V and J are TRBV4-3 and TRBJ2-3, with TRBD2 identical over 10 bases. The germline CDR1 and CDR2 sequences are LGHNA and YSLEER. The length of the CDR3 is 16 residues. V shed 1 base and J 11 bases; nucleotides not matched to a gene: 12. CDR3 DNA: TGCGCCAGCAGCCAAGGAAAAGCGGGGGGGGTGAGTGGGCAGTATTTT. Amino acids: CASSQGKAGGVSGQYF.

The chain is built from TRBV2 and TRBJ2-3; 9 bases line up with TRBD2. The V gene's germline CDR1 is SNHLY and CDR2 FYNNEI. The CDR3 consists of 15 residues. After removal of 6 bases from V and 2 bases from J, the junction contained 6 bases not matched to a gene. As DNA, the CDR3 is TGTGCCAGCAGGGAGAGCGGGGGGTTCACAGATACGCAGTATTTT. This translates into CASRESGGFTDTQYF.

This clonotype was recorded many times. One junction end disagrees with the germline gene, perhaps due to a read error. CDR3 sequence (DNA): TGTGCCAGCAGTTTAGAACTAGACTACAATGAGCAGTTCTTC. Protein sequence: CASSLELDYNEQFF. The chain recombines TRBV5-1 with TRBJ2-1; D is perhaps TRBD2 (5 bases). The CDR3 extends over 14 amino acids. CDR1 is SGHRS and CDR2 is YFSETQ in the germline V gene. Based on the CDR3 plus reference TRBV5-1 and TRBJ2-1, the full variable domain is KAGVTQTPRYLIKTRGQQVTLSCSPISGHRSVSWYQQTPGQGLQFLFEYFSETQRNKGNFPGRFSGRQFSNSRSEMNVSTLELGDSALYLCASSLELDYNEQFFGPGTRLTVL.

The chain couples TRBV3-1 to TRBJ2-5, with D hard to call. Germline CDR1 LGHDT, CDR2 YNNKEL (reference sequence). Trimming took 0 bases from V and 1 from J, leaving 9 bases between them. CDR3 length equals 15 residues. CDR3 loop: CASSQDSSSQETQYF. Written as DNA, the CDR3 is TGTGCCAGCAGCCAAGATTCAAGCAGCCAAGAGACCCAGTACTTC.

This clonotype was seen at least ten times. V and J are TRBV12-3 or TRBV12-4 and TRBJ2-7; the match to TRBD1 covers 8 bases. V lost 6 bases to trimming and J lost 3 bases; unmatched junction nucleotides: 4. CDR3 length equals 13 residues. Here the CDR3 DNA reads TGTGCCAGCAGCATGGGACAGGTCTACGAGCAGTACTTC. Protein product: CASSMGQVYEQYF.

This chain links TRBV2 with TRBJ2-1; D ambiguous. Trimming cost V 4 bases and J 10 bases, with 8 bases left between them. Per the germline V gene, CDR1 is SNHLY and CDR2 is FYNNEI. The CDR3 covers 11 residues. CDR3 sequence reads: CASSGLEEQFF. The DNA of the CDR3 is TGTGCCAGCAGTGGACTGGAAGAGCAGTTCTTC.